What follows describes a single T cell receptor (beta chain). No antigen is known for it. The CDR3 extends over 17 amino acids. Germline-derived CDR1 and CDR2 are LNHNV and YYDKDF (reference sequence). The ends were cut back, 0 bases at V and 4 bases at J, with 16 bases in the middle. The data were obtained in a study of cytotoxic CD8 clonotypes in ibrutinib-treated CLL. Sequencing used immunoSEQ multiplex PCR; TCRdb keeps in-frame clones, though not all of them. The data contain tens of thousands of clones, around nine tenths of them seen just once; the ten biggest clones take up just over 3%. General study findings and limits: Pretreatment clonality was elevated relative to age-matched healthy donors and paralleled circulating CD8+ T-cell counts. Clonality went higher at ibrutinib response and then dropped back toward baseline at progression.

Sequenced here: PBMCs, sampled after 12 months of ibrutinib treatment. The receptor comes from a human donor with chronic lymphocytic leukemia. The chain employs TRBV15 and TRBJ2-1, with D perhaps matching TRBD2 (5 bases). CDR3 protein: CATSRDRTGYGYNEQFF. CDR3 nucleotides: TGTGCCACCAGCAGAGATAGGACTGGGTACGGATACAATGAGCAGTTCTTC.